This TCR beta chain emerged from a study of T cells in localized non-small cell lung cancer. Study conclusions and caveats: The study found T cell clonality highest in uninvolved adjacent lung, above tumor. A median of roughly 55 of the top 100 tumor clones appeared in adjacent lung, which was paired and uninvolved. One tumor region alone was sequenced, and heterogeneity therefore remains possible. Density of T cells in blood, when higher, went with longer overall survival.

This CDR3 has 15 residues. Germline-derived CDR1 and CDR2 are SGHRS and YFSETQ. The V end lost 4 bases, the J end lost 3 bases, and 16 bases lay between the germline ends. Using immunoSEQ multiplex PCR, the repertoire was profiled, and TCRdb retains in-frame clones only, with some absent. This table holds tens of thousands of clones, about 80% found once. For this clone: Its antigen is as yet unknown.

The TCR originated in a male donor aged 60 or older with stage III squamous cell lung carcinoma. The chain carries TRBV5-1 and TRBJ1-1, with D perhaps TRBD1 (5 bases). The source was peripheral blood, collected before any cancer treatment. The CDR3 region is CASSIAGRQDTEAFF. For the CDR3, the DNA is TGCGCCAGCAGCATTGCGGGACGGCAGGACACTGAAGCTTTCTTT.